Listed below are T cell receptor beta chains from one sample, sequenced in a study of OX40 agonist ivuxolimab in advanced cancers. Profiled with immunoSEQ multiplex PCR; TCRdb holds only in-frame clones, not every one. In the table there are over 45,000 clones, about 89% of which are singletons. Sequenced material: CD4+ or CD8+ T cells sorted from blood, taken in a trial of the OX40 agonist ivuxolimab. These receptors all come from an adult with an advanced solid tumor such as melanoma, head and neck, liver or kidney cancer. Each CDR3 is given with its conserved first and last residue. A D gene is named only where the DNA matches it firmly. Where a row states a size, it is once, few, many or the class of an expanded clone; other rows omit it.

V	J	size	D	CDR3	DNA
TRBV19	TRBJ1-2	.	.	CASSPGFSRSYYGYTF	TGTGCCAGTAGTCCCGGATTCTCCCGATCGTACTATGGCTACACCTTC
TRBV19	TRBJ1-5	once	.	CASRWVGRSFNQPQHF	TGTGCCAGTAGGTGGGTGGGACGGAGTTTCAATCAGCCCCAGCATTTT
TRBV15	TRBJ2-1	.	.	CATSREDFGNQNDEQFF	TGTGCCACCAGCAGAGAAGACTTTGGTAACCAGAACGATGAGCAGTTCTTC
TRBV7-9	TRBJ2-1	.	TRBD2	CASSFPRVSTSGKDNEQFF	TGTGCCAGCAGCTTCCCTCGGGTCTCTACTAGCGGGAAGGACAATGAGCAGTTCTTC
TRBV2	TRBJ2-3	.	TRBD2	CASSEAAAGLAGYTDTQYF	TGTGCCAGCAGTGAAGCTGCCGCCGGACTAGCGGGATACACAGATACGCAGTATTTT
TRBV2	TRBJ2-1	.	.	CASIKWSYGNEQFF	TGTGCCAGCATCAAATGGTCGTACGGCAATGAGCAGTTCTTC
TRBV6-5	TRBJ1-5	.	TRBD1	CASRQGEGQPQHF	TGTGCCAGCAGGCAGGGGGAAGGTCAGCCCCAGCATTTT
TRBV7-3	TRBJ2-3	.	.	CASSLLLRTTDTQYF	TGTGCCAGCAGCTTACTTCTCAGGACCACAGATACGCAGTATTTT
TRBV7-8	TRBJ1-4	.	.	CASSLVMGNNEKLFF	TGTGCCAGCAGCTTAGTTATGGGCAATAATGAAAAACTGTTTTTT
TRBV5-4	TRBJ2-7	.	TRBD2	CASSLGLATYEQYF	TGTGCCAGCAGCTTGGGACTAGCCACCTACGAGCAGTACTTC
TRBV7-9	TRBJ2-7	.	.	CASSLLGTASYEQYF	TGTGCCAGCAGCTTACTCGGGACGGCATCCTACGAGCAGTACTTC
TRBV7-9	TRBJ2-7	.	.	CASSRTSGYEQYF	TGTGCCAGCAGCCGGACATCGGGCTACGAGCAGTACTTC
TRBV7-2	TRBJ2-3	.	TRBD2	CASSLGLADTDTQYF	TGTGCCAGCAGCCTAGGACTAGCTGACACAGATACGCAGTATTTT
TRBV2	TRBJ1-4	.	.	CASNWGEFDEKLFF	TGTGCCAGCAATTGGGGCGAGTTCGATGAAAAACTGTTTTTT
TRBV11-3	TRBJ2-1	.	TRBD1	CASSYRGQGHNEQFF	TGTGCCAGCAGCTACCGGGGACAGGGTCACAATGAGCAGTTCTTC
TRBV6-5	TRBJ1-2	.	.	CASSYSSGGTYYGYTF	TGTGCCAGCAGTTACTCGAGTGGAGGGACGTACTATGGCTACACCTTC
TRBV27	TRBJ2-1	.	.	CASSALVGGPYNEQFF	TGTGCCAGCAGTGCCCTGGTGGGAGGTCCCTACAATGAGCAGTTCTTC
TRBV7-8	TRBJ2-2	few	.	CASSIREQGSISFANTGELFF	TGTGCCAGCAGCATCCGAGAGCAGGGGTCAATAAGCTTCGCGAACACCGGGGAGCTGTTTTTT
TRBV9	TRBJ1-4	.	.	CASSVEGDIETNEKLFF	TGTGCCAGCAGCGTAGAGGGGGACATCGAGACTAATGAAAAACTGTTTTTT
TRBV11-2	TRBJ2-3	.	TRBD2	CASSLVVAGFTDTQYF	TGTGCCAGCAGCTTAGTAGTAGCGGGGTTCACAGATACGCAGTATTTT
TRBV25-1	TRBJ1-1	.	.	CASRRNTEAFF	TGTGCCAGCAGGAGGAACACTGAAGCTTTCTTT
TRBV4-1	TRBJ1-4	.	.	CASSQELNEKLFF	TGCGCCAGCAGCCAAGAACTTAATGAAAAACTGTTTTTT
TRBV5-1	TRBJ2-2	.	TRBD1	CASSDRGPDGELFF	TGCGCCAGCAGTGACAGGGGGCCTGACGGGGAGCTGTTTTTT